The 20 T cell receptor beta chains in this list originate from one sample, sequenced in a study of cytomegalovirus exposure and HLA in healthy donors. Amplification used 60 Vbeta primers and 13 Jbeta primers. Clones were read by immunoSEQ multiplex PCR, and TCRdb kept only the in-frame ones, dropping some. The table includes about 82,000 clones, approximately 80% detected once. The sequencing sample was made of PBMCs. The receptor set was obtained from a man aged 45-65 years in good health and CMV-seronegative.

This clone was picked up a small number of times. V is TRBV4-3 and J is TRBJ1-4, with D maybe TRBD1 (5 bases). Germline assignment: CDR1 LGHNA and CDR2 YSLEER. This CDR3 comprises 15 residues. Trimming shortened V by 6 bases and J by 10 bases, and 21 bases separated the two germline ends. The CDR3 region is CASSQGGQDGGKLFF. As DNA, the CDR3 is TGCGCCAGCAGTCAGGGAGGGCAGGATGGGGGAAAACTGTTTTTT.

Worth noting for this clone: At one boundary the junction diverges from the germline segment, which might be a read error. CDR3 in DNA: TGTTCCAGCAGCTTGACAGCTAACTATGGCTACACCTTC. This gives the protein CSSSLTANYGYTF. The rearrangement joins TRBV7-9 to TRBJ1-2, with D maybe TRBD1 (5 bases). Germline CDR1 and CDR2: SEHNR and FQNEAQ (reference sequence). This CDR3 comprises 13 residues.

The J gene is TRBJ1-5, the V gene TRBV19; 8 positions agree with TRBD1. The CDR3 has 16 residues. CDR1 is LNHDA and CDR2 is SQIVND in the germline V gene (reference sequence). The trim removed 3 bases at V and 9 bases at J, leaving 13 bases unmatched. The CDR3 protein is CASSMPAGQAAGPQHF. CDR3 sequence (DNA): TGTGCCAGTAGTATGCCCGCGGGACAGGCCGCAGGGCCCCAGCATTTT.

The chain combines TRBV9 with TRBJ1-2; 12 bases agree with TRBD1. Germline V gene sequence: CDR1 SGDLS, CDR2 YYNGEE. This CDR3 spans 16 amino acids. Trimming cost V 4 bases and J 8 bases; bases outside gene matches: 12. The CDR3 is CASSPVRGQGAAGYTF. CDR3 DNA: TGTGCCAGCAGCCCAGTGAGGGGACAGGGGGCGGCGGGCTACACCTTC.

This rearrangement joins TRBV5-1 to TRBJ2-7; unclear D gene. Germline V gives CDR1 SGHRS, CDR2 YFSETQ. The CDR3 has 14 residues. V was cut by 0 bases and J by 1 base, with 8 bases left in between. The CDR3 bases are TGCGCCAGCAGCTTGGAGACTTCTTCCTACGAGCAGTACTTC. Its protein is CASSLETSSYEQYF.

This chain uses TRBV4-1 with TRBJ1-5, with D possibly matching TRBD1 (6 bases). Germline V CDR1 and CDR2: MGHRA, YSYEKL. The CDR3 has 16 residues. V lost 4 bases, J lost 5 bases, and 18 bases lay in between. This CDR3 is CASSRETGNSYQPQHF. CDR3 DNA sequence: TGCGCCAGCAGCCGGGAAACAGGGAATTCCTATCAGCCCCAGCATTTT.

The genes are TRBV5-4 and TRBJ2-1; 7 nucleotides agree with TRBD2. The CDR3 sequence is 17 residues long. Trimming at V came to 0 bases and at J to 6 bases, leaving 12 bases not matched to a gene. CDR1 and CDR2 from the germline V gene are SGHNT and YYREEE (reference sequence). The CDR3 sequence is CASSLAGGLPTANEQFF. The CDR3, as DNA: TGTGCCAGCAGCTTGGCGGGGGGACTTCCCACGGCCAATGAGCAGTTCTTC. Using reference TRBV5-4 and TRBJ2-1 for the parts outside the CDR3, the full variable domain is ETGVTQSPTHLIKTRGQQVTLRCSSQSGHNTVSWYQQALGQGPQFIFQYYREEENGRGNFPPRFSGLQFPNYSSELNVNALELDDSALYLCASSLAGGLPTANEQFFGPGTRLTVL.

This sequence joins TRBV9 and TRBJ1-2; possible D gene TRBD1, 5 bases. CDR3 length equals 14 residues. CDR1 and CDR2 from the germline V gene are SGDLS and YYNGEE. Trimming cost V 5 bases and J 0 bases, with 11 bases left between them. CDR3 residues: CASSGGGANYGYTF. In DNA, the CDR3 is TGTGCCAGCAGTGGGGGGGGAGCTAACTATGGCTACACCTTC.

The chain has TRBV5-1 and TRBJ1-6; D might be TRBD1 (6 bases). The CDR3 length is 18 residues. The V and J ends lost 0 bases and 7 bases respectively, with 20 bases between them. Germline CDR1 and CDR2: SGHRS and YFSETQ. CDR3 sequence reads: CASSLDPPGTLRNSPLHF. The CDR3 DNA follows: TGCGCCAGCAGCTTGGACCCTCCCGGGACATTACGAAATTCACCCCTCCACTTT.

The genes are TRBV5-6 and TRBJ2-5, with TRBD2 matching over 7 bases. CDR3 length equals 16 residues. V lost 7 bases to trimming and J lost 3 bases; unmatched junction nucleotides: 15. Germline V gene lookup returns CDR1 SGHDT and CDR2 YYEEEE. The CDR3 protein is CASHRGGAGRKETQYF. The DNA of the CDR3 is TGTGCCAGCCATCGGGGAGGGGCAGGACGCAAAGAGACCCAGTACTTC.

The V and J genes are TRBV11-3 and TRBJ1-2, with a possible D match to TRBD1 (5 bases). The V end lost 1 base, the J end lost 8 bases, and 14 bases lay between the germline ends. CDR1 and CDR2 from the germline V gene are SGHNT and YENEEA. The CDR3 is 14 residues long. CDR3 loop: CASSLGDSKKGYTF. The CDR3 DNA reads as TGTGCCAGCAGCTTAGGCGACAGTAAGAAAGGCTACACCTTC. The complete variable domain, with remaining parts taken from reference TRBV11-3 and TRBJ1-2, reads EAGVVQSPRYKIIEKKQPVAFWCNPISGHNTLYWYLQNLGQGPELLIRYENEEAVDDSQLPKDRFSAERLKGVDSTLKIQPAELGDSAVYLCASSLGDSKKGYTFGSGTRLTVV.

This clone turned up a few times. The chain links TRBV10-2 to TRBJ1-6; D unclear. Germline values: CDR1 WSHSY, CDR2 SAAADI. The CDR3 contains 18 residues. Trimming removed 0 bases from V and 0 bases from J, with 12 bases in between. CDR3 in DNA: TGCGCCAGCAGTGAGTCCTTTACAGCCAGCTCCTATAATTCACCCCTCCACTTT. This sequence encodes CASSESFTASSYNSPLHF.

This rearrangement joins TRBV27 to TRBJ1-5, with 7 bases aligning to TRBD1. The CDR3 sequence is 17 residues long. V shed 6 bases, J shed 1 base, and the junction held 12 bases outside the gene matches. Germline V lookup: CDR1 MNHEY, CDR2 SMNVEV (reference sequence). CDR3 nucleotide sequence: TGTGCCAGCAGGCCTGGGACAGCCTCAAACAGCAATCAGCCCCAGCATTTT. This codes for CASRPGTASNSNQPQHF.

This chain connects TRBV4-3 to TRBJ2-3; TRBD2 matches at 8 bases. V shed 2 bases, J shed 2 bases, and the junction held 12 bases outside the gene matches. This CDR3 has 18 amino acids. Germline V gene lookup returns CDR1 LGHNA and CDR2 YSLEER. The CDR3 bases are TGCGCCAGCAGCCAAAGACCTAGCGGGTTGGGAAACACAGATACGCAGTATTTT. Translated: CASSQRPSGLGNTDTQYF.

The V and J genes are TRBV19 and TRBJ1-2; TRBD1 might be the D (5 bases). Deletions cut 3 bases from V and 3 bases from J, with 14 bases between. The CDR3 extends over 15 amino acids. Per the germline V gene, CDR1 is LNHDA and CDR2 is SQIVND (reference sequence). CDR3 coding DNA: TGTGCCAGTAGTATCGGGGGGATTGTAGACTATGGCTACACCTTC. Its translation is CASSIGGIVDYGYTF.

This rearrangement joins TRBV16 to TRBJ1-6; D is possibly TRBD1 (6 bases). Trimming took off 5 bases at V and 5 bases at J, with 10 bases between the two ends. CDR3 size: 14 residues. CDR1 and CDR2 from the germline V gene are KGHSY and FQNENV. CDR3 bases: TGTGCCAGCAGCTCTAGACAGGATAATTCACCCCTCCACTTT. Translation gives CASSSRQDNSPLHF.

This clone was counted a single time. The chain is built from TRBV28 and TRBJ2-3, with 8 bases lining up with TRBD1. J was trimmed by 6 bases and V by 7 bases; bases with no gene match: 6. This CDR3 contains 13 residues. Per germline, CDR1 MDHEN and CDR2 SYDVKM. As DNA, the CDR3 is TGTGCCAGCATTACCCAGGGGGCGGATACGCAGTATTTT. It is translated as CASITQGADTQYF.

The chain carries TRBV7-2 and TRBJ2-7, with 8 positions matching TRBD2. V dropped 1 base and J dropped 3; count of bases not matched to a gene: 5. Per the germline V gene, CDR1 is SGHTA and CDR2 is FQGNSA. The CDR3 has 15 amino acids. The CDR3 is CASSLVSSGGYEQYF. Written as DNA, the CDR3 is TGTGCCAGCAGCTTAGTTTCCAGCGGGGGCTACGAGCAGTACTTC.

The rearrangement joins TRBV6-5 to TRBJ1-3; no definite D call. The CDR3 is 16 amino acids. Between the trimmed V and J ends, which lost 0 bases and 0 bases, there was a span of 9 bases. Looked up from germline, CDR1 is MNHEY and CDR2 is SVGAGI. CDR3 bases: TGTGCCAGCAGTTACTCGCGGCTCCTCTCTGGAAACACCATATATTTT. Protein: CASSYSRLLSGNTIYF.

The rearrangement joins TRBV29-1 to TRBJ2-7; no reliable D call. CDR1 is SQVTM, CDR2 ANQGSEA, per germline. The CDR3 consists of 12 residues. The V and J ends lost 7 bases and 3 bases respectively, with 13 bases between them. The CDR3 region is CSANLNRYEQYF. The CDR3, as DNA: TGCAGCGCTAACCTTAACCGCTACGAGCAGTACTTC.